The clone carrying this T cell receptor (beta chain) has a handful of counts. Its target is not known. TCRB transcripts that were expressed got sequenced, as all of the isolated RNA had been reverse transcribed. Stem cell-like memory T cell samples were sequenced, and they averaged about 990,000 reads. Produced via immunoSEQ multiplex PCR; TCRdb's table is partial and in-frame only. This sample yields 10,000 to 15,000 clones, of which about half are seen a single time; 0.98% belongs to the top ten. This specimen belongs to a study of beta chain features in type 1 diabetes. Overall study findings and caveats: Comparison showed that naive, central memory and Treg TCRB repertoires appeared more similar among patients than among healthy donors.

Trimming pared 2 bases from V and 3 bases from J, leaving 11 bases between. Looked up from germline, CDR1 is LNHNV and CDR2 is YYDKDF (reference sequence). The CDR3 is 14 amino acids. The receptor was derived from a man younger than 35 in good health. This chain uses TRBV15 with TRBJ2-7; possibly TRBD1 for D (5 bases). Source material: stem cell memory CD4+ T cells from blood. CDR3 in amino acids: CATSRQGVVYEQYF. CDR3 bases: TGTGCCACCAGCAGACAGGGCGTCGTCTACGAGCAGTACTTC.